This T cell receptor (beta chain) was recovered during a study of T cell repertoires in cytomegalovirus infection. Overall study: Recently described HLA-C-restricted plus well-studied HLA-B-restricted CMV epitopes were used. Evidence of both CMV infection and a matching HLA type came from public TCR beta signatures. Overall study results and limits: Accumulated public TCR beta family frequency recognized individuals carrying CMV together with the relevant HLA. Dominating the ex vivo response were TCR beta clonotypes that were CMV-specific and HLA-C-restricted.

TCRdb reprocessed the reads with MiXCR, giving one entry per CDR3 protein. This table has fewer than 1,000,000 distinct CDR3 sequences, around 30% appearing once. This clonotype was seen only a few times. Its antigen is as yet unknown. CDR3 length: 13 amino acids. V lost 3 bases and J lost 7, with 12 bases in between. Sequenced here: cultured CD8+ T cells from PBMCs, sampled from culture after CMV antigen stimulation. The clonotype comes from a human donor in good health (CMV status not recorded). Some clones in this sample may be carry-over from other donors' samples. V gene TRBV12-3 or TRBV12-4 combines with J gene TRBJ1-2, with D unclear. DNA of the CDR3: TGTGCCAGCAGTTTCGATGACTTGGGTGGCTACACCTTC. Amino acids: CASSFDDLGGYTF.